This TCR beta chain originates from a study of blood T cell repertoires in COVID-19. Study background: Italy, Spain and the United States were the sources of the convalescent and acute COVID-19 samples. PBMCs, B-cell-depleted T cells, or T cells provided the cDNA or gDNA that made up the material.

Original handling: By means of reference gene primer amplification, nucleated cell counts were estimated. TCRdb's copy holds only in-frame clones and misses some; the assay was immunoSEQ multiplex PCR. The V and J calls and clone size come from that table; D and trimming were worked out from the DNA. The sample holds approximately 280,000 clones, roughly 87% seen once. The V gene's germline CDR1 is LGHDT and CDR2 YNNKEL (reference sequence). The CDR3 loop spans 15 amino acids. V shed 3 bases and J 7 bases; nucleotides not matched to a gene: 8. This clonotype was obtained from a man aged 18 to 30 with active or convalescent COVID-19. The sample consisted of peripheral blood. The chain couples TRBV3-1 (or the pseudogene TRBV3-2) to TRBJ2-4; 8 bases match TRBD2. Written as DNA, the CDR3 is TGTGCCAGCAGCCAGACCGGGACTAGTAGGAACATTCAGTACTTC. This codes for CASSQTGTSRNIQYF.